This T cell receptor (beta chain) emerged from a study of identifying expanded T cells in peripheral blood. Comment on this clone: Its antigen is undetermined.

Points from the study as a whole: Approximately 1.1 clones differed between technical replicates, versus about 15 and 19 over time. Variance in clone template counts between roughly 2-week samples significantly increased with total template count across all healthy donors.

No infections or other immune events were documented during collection. The CDR3 consists of 15 residues. Produced via immunoSEQ multiplex PCR; TCRdb's table is partial and in-frame only. The sample consists of about 130,000 clones, less than 90% of them appearing once. This TCR came from a person between 18 and 75 years old in good health. Sequenced: blood. The gene calls are TRBV21-1 and TRBJ2-1; the D call in the table, TRBD2, was not verified against the DNA. TRBV21-1 is termed a pseudogene. This CDR3 is CATLGNQGGVNEQFF. As DNA, the CDR3 is TGTGCCACCTTAGGGAACCAGGGAGGGGTAAATGAGCAGTTCTTC.